The 22 T cell receptor beta chains listed next were all sequenced from one sample in a study of T cells in Graves' hyperthyroidism and ophthalmopathy. Amplification of TCR beta CDR3 regions used RNA as the template. An initial round of RT-PCR targeting the TCR CDR3 relied on the HTBI primer set. TCRdb fed the multiplex PCR reads into MiXCR, producing one record per CDR3 protein. The sample consists of 300,000 to 350,000 distinct CDR3 sequences, 14% of them appearing once. Sequenced sample: blood. All receptors come from a woman in her 30s with Graves' hyperthyroidism.

At least ten counts were recorded for this clonotype. J is TRBJ2-1 and V is TRBV6-2 or TRBV6-3; 7 nucleotides line up with TRBD1. Germline V lookup: CDR1 MNHEY, CDR2 SVGEGT. The CDR3 consists of 14 residues. The junction had 4 bases not matched to a gene; V was cut back by 2 bases and J by 6 bases. Here the CDR3 reads CASSYTSGGNEQFF. For the CDR3, the DNA is TGTGCCAGCAGTTACACCTCAGGGGGCAATGAGCAGTTCTTC.

This clonotype was detected many times. The chain is built from TRBV19 and TRBJ2-7; D is ambiguous. Per the germline V gene, CDR1 is LNHDA and CDR2 is SQIVND (reference sequence). The CDR3 covers 14 residues. Trimming removed 5 bases at V and 1 base at J, with 12 bases between. The CDR3 loop is CASSPWATSYEQYF. The CDR3 DNA reads TGTGCCAGTAGTCCGTGGGCCACTTCCTACGAGCAGTACTTC.

V gene TRBV5-6 combines with J gene TRBJ2-7; TRBD2 aligns across 8 bases. J gave up 2 bases and V 3 bases, and 7 bases lay outside the gene matches. The CDR3 runs 15 residues. CDR1 is SGHDT and CDR2 is YYEEEE in the germline V gene. The CDR3 nucleotides are TGTGCCAGCAGCTCAAGCGGGAGCCAACCCTACGAGCAGTACTTC. This sequence encodes CASSSSGSQPYEQYF.

This chain links TRBV24-1 with TRBJ2-3; a weak D match, TRBD1 (5 bases). The V end lost 5 bases, the J end lost 5 bases, and 16 bases lay between the germline ends. The CDR3 covers 15 residues. Germline loops: CDR1 KGHDR, CDR2 SFDVKD. CDR3 nucleotide sequence: TGTGCCACCAGTGGTTTAAAGGGGCGCGGAGATACGCAGTATTTT. Translation gives CATSGLKGRGDTQYF.

This clonotype was counted ten times or more. V is TRBV30 and J is TRBJ2-2; D possibly matches TRBD1 or TRBD2 (5 bases each). Trimming took 4 bases from V and 6 from J, leaving 15 bases between them. CDR1 is GTSNPN, CDR2 SVGIG, per germline (reference sequence). There are 14 residues in the CDR3. CDR3 coding DNA: TGTGCCTGGACCTGGGGATTGGGACCCGGGGAGCTGTTTTTT. Translating it yields CAWTWGLGPGELFF.

This clonotype was found many times. The chain is built from TRBV20-1 and TRBJ2-3, with 10 bases aligning to TRBD2. CDR3 length: 15 residues. Per the germline V gene, CDR1 is DFQATT and CDR2 is SNEGSKA (reference sequence). With 0 bases clipped from V and 1 base from J, the junction kept 1 base outside the gene matches. Here the CDR3 reads CSAREGTSGTDTQYF. Written as DNA, the CDR3 is TGCAGTGCTAGAGAAGGGACTAGCGGCACAGATACGCAGTATTTT.

A remark on this clonotype: The junction and the germline gene differ at one end; a read error may be behind it. The chain recombines TRBV7-8 with TRBJ2-2; D gene unclear. The CDR3 extends over 16 amino acids. Germline CDR1 SGHVS, CDR2 FQNEAQ. CDR3 in amino acids: CASSLPNKINTRELFF. The CDR3 bases are TGTGCCAGCAGCTTGCCGAACAAGATAAACACCAGGGAGCTGTTTTTT.

This clonotype was counted many times. The rearrangement links TRBV12-3 or TRBV12-4 to TRBJ2-3; TRBD2 is a possible D gene (6 bases). With 3 bases removed from V and 2 bases from J, the gap between germline ends came to 9 bases. The CDR3 spans 14 residues. CDR3 nucleotide sequence: TGTGCCAGCAGTTTGCGGGACTCCACAGATACGCAGTATTTT. This encodes CASSLRDSTDTQYF.

This clonotype showed up many times. This chain joins TRBV12-3 or TRBV12-4 and TRBJ1-5, with no clear D. Trimming removed 6 bases from V and 1 base from J, with 13 bases in between. The CDR3 runs to 15 residues. CDR3 loop: CASSLHSYSNQPQHF. The CDR3 region has the DNA TGTGCCAGCAGCCTACATTCCTACAGCAATCAGCCCCAGCATTTT.

The chain has TRBV6-4 and TRBJ1-5; TRBD1 agrees at 7 bases. After removal of 2 bases from V and 6 bases from J, the junction contained 7 bases not matched to a gene. The CDR3 is made up of 15 amino acids. Germline CDR1 reads MRHNA; CDR2 reads SNTAGT. The CDR3 spells CASSDRGRRGQPQHF. The CDR3 bases are TGTGCCAGCAGTGACAGGGGGCGGAGAGGTCAGCCCCAGCATTTT.

This clonotype came up many times. This rearrangement joins TRBV28 to TRBJ2-1; D is uncertain. The germline V gene has CDR1 MDHEN and CDR2 SYDVKM. The CDR3 loop spans 15 amino acids. The V end was cut by 6 bases, the J end by 7 bases, with 19 bases between. CDR3 residues: CASSLRDGVWNEQFF. The CDR3 DNA reads as TGTGCCAGCAGCCTAAGGGATGGAGTATGGAATGAGCAGTTCTTC.

The J gene is TRBJ2-7, the V gene TRBV20-1, with D perhaps being TRBD1 or TRBD2 (6 bases each). Trimming left V 5 bases short and J 2 bases short, with 13 bases between. The CDR3 extends over 13 amino acids. Germline V gives CDR1 DFQATT, CDR2 SNEGSKA (reference sequence). The CDR3 region has the DNA TGCAGTGCTCGGGGGCTAGACACCTACGAGCAGTACTTC. This gives the protein CSARGLDTYEQYF.

This clonotype has a count of ten or more. The rearrangement uses TRBV5-1 and TRBJ2-6; D unclear. The CDR3 extends over 15 amino acids. The germline CDR1 and CDR2 sequences are SGHRS and YFSETQ. V lost 1 base to trimming and J lost 0 bases, with 5 bases between them. CDR3 sequence (DNA): TGCGCCAGCAGCTTGAAGCACTCTGGGGCCAACGTCCTGACTTTC. Residues: CASSLKHSGANVLTF.

The chain links TRBV20-1 to TRBJ2-7; 10 bases are a match to TRBD2. This CDR3 is built from 15 residues. Germline loops: CDR1 DFQATT, CDR2 SNEGSKA (reference sequence). J gave up 6 bases and V 7 bases, and 15 bases lay outside the gene matches. DNA of the CDR3: TGCAGTGTTCAAAAGCGGGCTAGCGGGAGTGGCGAGCAGTACTTC. Translating gives CSVQKRASGSGEQYF.

This clonotype was seen a handful of times. J is TRBJ1-1 and V is TRBV20-1, with 8 nucleotides matching TRBD1. V shed 3 bases, J shed 4 bases, and the junction held 7 bases outside the gene matches. Germline V CDR1 and CDR2: DFQATT, SNEGSKA (reference sequence). CDR3 size: 14 residues. The CDR3 region has the DNA TGCAGTGCTAGTGGACAGGGTGTAGTCACTGAAGCTTTCTTT. The encoded protein is CSASGQGVVTEAFF.

V gene TRBV7-8 combines with J gene TRBJ2-5; D possibly matches TRBD1 or TRBD2 (6 bases each). CDR1 SGHVS and CDR2 FQNEAQ come from the germline V gene. The germline V and J ends were trimmed by 1 base and 2 bases, with 20 bases remaining between them. CDR3 size: 18 residues. CDR3 bases: TGTGCCAGCAGCTTAGTCCTCTCTTTCGGGGGCCTTCAAGAGACCCAGTACTTC. This encodes CASSLVLSFGGLQETQYF.

The chain couples TRBV5-4 to TRBJ2-2; D ambiguous. The CDR3 consists of 14 residues. Trimming shortened V by 5 bases and J by 7 bases, and 15 bases separated the two germline ends. Per germline, CDR1 SGHNT and CDR2 YYREEE (reference sequence). The CDR3 protein is CASSLRGRGGELFF. The DNA for the CDR3 is TGTGCCAGCAGTTTAAGAGGAAGAGGCGGGGAGCTGTTTTTT.

This clonotype was found many times. The chain uses TRBV9 and TRBJ1-6; possible D gene TRBD1, 6 bases. The CDR3 length is 14 residues. CDR1 is SGDLS and CDR2 is YYNGEE in the germline V gene. V was clipped by 3 bases and J by 8 bases, with 12 bases between them. CDR3: CASSGSQGYSPLHF. CDR3 sequence (DNA): TGTGCCAGCAGCGGGTCCCAGGGGTATTCACCCCTCCACTTT.

V gene TRBV29-1 combines with J gene TRBJ2-5; 11 positions match TRBD1. V gave up 7 bases and J gave up 0 bases; unmatched junction bases: 4. Germline V gene lookup returns CDR1 SQVTM and CDR2 ANQGSEA. This CDR3 spans 14 amino acids. CDR3 sequence reads: CSARDRGNQETQYF. In DNA form, the CDR3 reads TGCAGCGCGCGGGACAGGGGGAACCAAGAGACCCAGTACTTC.

There are a few counts of this clonotype. The chain carries TRBV19 and TRBJ2-1; 7 bases are shared with TRBD1. The ends lost 10 bases at V and 9 bases at J; junction bases unmatched: 9. CDR1 LNHDA and CDR2 SQIVND come from the germline V gene (reference sequence). This CDR3 contains 12 residues. CDR3 protein: CATRQGKGEQFF. The CDR3 bases are TGTGCCACAAGACAGGGCAAGGGTGAGCAGTTCTTC. The full variable domain, in which reference TRBV19 and TRBJ2-1 provide the parts outside the CDR3, is DGGITQSPKYLFRKEGQNVTLSCEQNLNHDAMYWYRQDPGQGLRLIYYSQIVNDFQKGDIAEGYSVSREKKESFPLTVTSAQKNPTAFYLCATRQGKGEQFFGPGTRLTVL.

The chain joins TRBV5-1 to TRBJ2-2; no clear D. CDR1 and CDR2 (germline): SGHRS, YFSETQ. V lost 7 bases to trimming and J lost 1 base, with 5 bases between them. The CDR3 spans 12 residues. This chain's CDR3 is CASGLNTGELFF. The CDR3 DNA reads as TGCGCCAGCGGGCTGAACACCGGGGAGCTGTTTTTT.

With respect to this clonotype: A read error may explain this, as a much larger clone is one base away. The chain recombines TRBV6-5 with TRBJ2-3; TRBD2 matches at 10 bases. CDR3 length equals 16 residues. From germline, CDR1 is MNHEY and CDR2 SVGAGI. With V trimmed by 6 bases and J by 2 bases, 8 bases remained unmatched. CDR3 coding DNA: TGTGCCAGCAGCTTAATAGCGGGAGGAAACACAGATACGCAGTATTTT. It translates to CASSLIAGGNTDTQYF.